The 6 T cell receptor beta chains presented below share a single source sample, sequenced in a study of regulatory T cells in long-lasting Graves disease. Libraries of TCR beta came from iRepertoire HTBI primers plus Arm-PCR of CDR3 regions. Via MiXCR, TCRdb re-called the multiplex PCR reads, giving one row per CDR3 protein. The table has roughly 410,000 distinct CDR3 sequences, over 14% seen once. Time point described: newly diagnosed GD, antithyroid drugs for less than 3 months. The TCR library was made from RNA extracted from PBMCs. The data were also submitted as part of a second study, on T cells in Graves' hyperthyroidism and ophthalmopathy.

The specimen was peripheral blood mononuclear cells (PBMCs), collected at new diagnosis, from a patient treated with antithyroid drugs. The receptors originated from a middle-aged woman with Graves disease.

There are many counts of this clonotype. The chain joins TRBV11-3 to TRBJ2-3; the match to TRBD2 covers 9 bases. Trimming took 6 bases from V and 0 from J; bases not matched to a gene: 10. Per germline, CDR1 SGHNT and CDR2 YENEEA. CDR3 length: 17 residues. The CDR3 spells CASSQTGTSRSTDTQYF. The DNA of the CDR3 is TGTGCCAGCAGTCAAACCGGGACTAGCAGAAGCACAGATACGCAGTATTTT.

This clonotype was found many times. J is TRBJ1-5 and V is TRBV30; D gene ambiguous. The CDR3 loop spans 13 amino acids. V gave up 0 bases and J gave up 2 bases, with 5 bases separating them. The germline V gene has CDR1 GTSNPN and CDR2 SVGIG (reference sequence). The CDR3 nucleotides read TGTGCCTGGAGTGTACGGCGCAATCAGCCCCAGCATTTT. The encoded protein is CAWSVRRNQPQHF.

Notes on this clonotype: A far larger clone is off by one base, so a read error is likely. The J gene is TRBJ2-4, the V gene TRBV11-2; D is possibly TRBD1 or TRBD2 (5 bases each). Germline V gives CDR1 SGHAT, CDR2 FQNNGV. The CDR3 is 15 amino acids. CDR3 region: CASSFVGISQGEQLF. CDR3 DNA: TGTGCCAGCAGCTTTGTAGGAATTAGCCAGGGAGAGCAGCTCTTC.

Only a few counts were recorded for this clonotype. The chain uses TRBV6-2 or TRBV6-3 and TRBJ2-1; 9 nucleotides line up with TRBD1. Losses at the gene ends were 10 bases for V and 6 bases for J; bases not matched to a gene: 4. In germline, CDR1 is MNHEY, CDR2 SVGEGT. The CDR3 totals 12 residues. The CDR3 is CATTGGSNEQFF. In DNA form, the CDR3 reads TGTGCCACGACAGGGGGGTCCAATGAGCAGTTCTTC.

The chain employs TRBV5-1 and TRBJ1-4, with 9 bases fitting TRBD1. This CDR3 has 14 residues. V dropped 6 bases and J dropped 6; count of bases not matched to a gene: 6. Germline V gene data show CDR1 as SGHRS and CDR2 as YFSETQ. The CDR3 sequence is CASTGTGLDEKLFF. The CDR3 DNA follows: TGCGCCAGCACGGGGACAGGGTTGGATGAAAAACTGTTTTTT.

The rearrangement joins TRBV28 to TRBJ2-1, with 10 bases that match TRBD1. The CDR3 is 16 amino acids. Germline-derived CDR1 and CDR2 are MDHEN and SYDVKM. Trimming took 6 bases from V and 8 from J; bases not matched to a gene: 13. The CDR3 here is CASSNAGTGAHDEQFF. The DNA for the CDR3 is TGTGCCAGCAGCAATGCCGGGACAGGGGCGCACGATGAGCAGTTCTTC.